This T cell receptor beta chain was documented in a study of CD8+ T cells in alopecia areata. RNA was extracted and reverse transcribed into cDNA as the sequencing template. Only in-frame clones appear in the TCRdb table, and some are missing; sequencing was by immunoSEQ multiplex PCR. The sample records some 200,000 clones, roughly 44% being singletons. Broader study findings: For lesional scalp, especially alopecia totalis/universalis, clonality was higher than in normal scalp.

This clone turned up a few times. What it binds is not known. Germline lookup yields CDR1 SGHDT and CDR2 YYEEEE. This CDR3 is built from 13 residues. Losses at the gene ends were 7 bases for V and 0 bases for J; bases not matched to a gene: 4. The treatment denotes: oral pan-JAK inhibitor, 5-10 mg twice daily. The TCR originated in a human donor with alopecia areata. This chain connects TRBV5-6 to TRBJ2-7; 7 bases line up with TRBD1. The source material was CD4+ T cells sorted from blood, sampled at roughly week 38, from a patient treated with tofacitinib. The CDR3 nucleotides read TGTGCCAGCGGATACAGGGGCTCCTACGAGCAGTACTTC. Its protein product is CASGYRGSYEQYF.